A selection of T cell receptor beta chains follows, all from one sample in a study of neoadjuvant nivolumab and ipilimumab in lung cancer. The assay was immunoSEQ multiplex PCR, and TCRdb's table has in-frame clones only and misses some. The profile shows tens of thousands of clones, around 89% of them singletons. Here the sequenced sample was blood, taken before neoadjuvant nivolumab, alone or with ipilimumab. The receptors here all came from an adult with non-small cell lung cancer. Some clones in this sample may be carry-over from other donors' samples. Both conserved end residues are part of each CDR3. A D gene is named only where the DNA matches it firmly. Some rows mark clone size as missing; the rest say once, few, many or name a class of expanded clone.

NA	NA	TRBJ1-1	TRBV5-5	TGTGCCAGCAGCGTCACAGGGAGCCTTGAAGCTTTCTTT	CASSVTGSLEAFF
NA	TRBD1	TRBJ1-2	TRBV9	TGTGCCAGCAGCGCCACAGGGGACTACTATGGCTACACCTTC	CASSATGDYYGYTF
NA	NA	TRBJ1-2	TRBV7-3	TGTGCCAGCAGCGGGGACGGTCGATTTGGCTACACCTTC	CASSGDGRFGYTF
NA	NA	TRBJ2-7	TRBV2	TGTGCCAGCAGTGAAGCGCTTCTGGCGAGCGTTTACGAGCAGTACTTC	CASSEALLASVYEQYF
once	NA	TRBJ1-2	TRBV10-2	TGCGCCAGCAGTGAGTACAGGGAAAATGGCTACACCTTC	CASSEYRENGYTF
NA	NA	TRBJ2-6	TRBV6-5	TGTGCCAGCAGTTACCGCCCCTTGGGGGCCAACGTCCTGACTTTC	CASSYRPLGANVLTF
NA	TRBD1	TRBJ2-7	TRBV18	TGTGCCAGCTCATCTACAATCGACAGGGGCACCGACTACGAGCAGTACTTC	CASSSTIDRGTDYEQYF
NA	NA	TRBJ1-2	TRBV14	TGTGCCAGCAGCCATGTTGGGACGGGAAACTATGGCTACACCTTC	CASSHVGTGNYGYTF
NA	NA	TRBJ2-5	TRBV14	TGTGCCAGCAGCGTATCAGGGGTACAAGAGACCCAGTACTTC	CASSVSGVQETQYF
NA	NA	TRBJ1-1	TRBV30	TGTGCCGGCCGCGAAGGCACTGAAGCTTTCTTT	CAGREGTEAFF
NA	TRBD1	TRBJ2-5	TRBV30	TGTGCCTGGAGTATAGGGACAGGAGAGACCCAGTACTTC	CAWSIGTGETQYF
NA	NA	TRBJ1-1	TRBV14	TGTGCCAGCAGCCAAGACCGGACCCGCGGGGGGACATACACTGAAGCTTTCTTT	CASSQDRTRGGTYTEAFF
NA	NA	TRBJ1-2	TRBV13	TGTGCCAGCAGCTTAGGCGTTTTAGGACGGGATGGCTACACCTTC	CASSLGVLGRDGYTF
NA	TRBD2	TRBJ2-7	TRBV5-5	TGTGCCAGCACCCTTAGCACTAGCGGGACCTACGAGCAGTACTTC	CASTLSTSGTYEQYF
NA	NA	TRBJ2-3	TRBV25-1	TGTGCCAGCAGTGCCCCCGGTCCACGGGAAGATACGCAGTATTTT	CASSAPGPREDTQYF
NA	NA	TRBJ2-7	TRBV7-3	TGTGCCAGCAGCTGGAATAAAGGACAGTACCTGTACTTC	CASSWNKGQYLYF
NA	TRBD1	TRBJ2-7	TRBV2	TGTGCCAGCAGTAGGAACAGGGGTGTCACCTACGAGCAGTACTTC	CASSRNRGVTYEQYF
once	TRBD1	TRBJ2-3	TRBV30	TGTGCCTGGAGTGTACAGGGGGCAGATACGCAGTATTTT	CAWSVQGADTQYF
NA	NA	TRBJ1-1	TRBV15	TGTGCCACCAGCAGACGCGGGGCCGGATACACTGAAGCTTTCTTT	CATSRRGAGYTEAFF
NA	NA	TRBJ2-7	TRBV7-6	TGTGCCAGCAGCCAGGACAGTGAGCAGTACTTC	CASSQDSEQYF
NA	TRBD1	TRBJ2-6	TRBV15	TGTGCCACCAGCAGAGATCGACAGGGGGCGACAGGGGCCAACGTCCTGACTTTC	CATSRDRQGATGANVLTF
NA	NA	TRBJ2-5	TRBV11-2	TGTGCCAGCAACCCAACAGGTACTAGGGGAGAGACCCAGTACTTC	CASNPTGTRGETQYF
NA	TRBD1	TRBJ2-7	TRBV27	TGTGCCAGCAGGGCACAGGGGAGATACGAGCAGTACTTC	CASRAQGRYEQYF
NA	TRBD2	TRBJ2-7	TRBV4-1	TGCGCCAGCAGCCTACCCGGACTAGCGGGAATCTACGAGCAGTACTTC	CASSLPGLAGIYEQYF
medium-sized	TRBD1	TRBJ2-1	TRBV29-1	TGCAGCGTAACAGGGGGCTGGAATGAGCAGTTCTTC	CSVTGGWNEQFF
NA	TRBD2	TRBJ2-2	TRBV9	TGTGCCAGCAGCATAAGCGGGAGAGGCACCGGGGAGCTGTTTTTT	CASSISGRGTGELFF
NA	NA	TRBJ2-6	TRBV11-2	TGTGCCAGCAGCTTAGGGCAGTCTGGGGCCAACGTCCTGACTTTC	CASSLGQSGANVLTF
NA	TRBD1	TRBJ2-7	TRBV27	TGTGCCAGCAGTTCTCGACAGGGGGCGATCTACGAGCAGTACTTC	CASSSRQGAIYEQYF
NA	NA	TRBJ2-1	TRBV9	TGTGCCAGCAGCGTAGACGTCGGGGATGAGCAGTTCTTC	CASSVDVGDEQFF
NA	TRBD1	TRBJ2-7	TRBV6-1	TGTGCCAGCAGTGATTTGCCAGGGGGCTACGAGCAGTACTTC	CASSDLPGGYEQYF
NA	TRBD1	TRBJ1-5	TRBV19	TGTGCCAGCTCAACCCGGGACAGGTCCAATCAGCCCCAGCATTTT	CASSTRDRSNQPQHF
NA	NA	TRBJ2-7	TRBV7-2	TGTGCCAGCAGCTCGGGGACAGGGAGTAAGCGGGGGAGCGGCGAGCAGTACTTC	CASSSGTGSKRGSGEQYF
NA	NA	TRBJ1-1	TRBV7-9	TGTGCCAGCAGCCCCAGGGTGGGGAACACTGAAGCTTTCTTT	CASSPRVGNTEAFF
NA	NA	TRBJ1-1	TRBV7-3	TGTGCCAGCAGCTTGGGACATGCGAACACTGAAGCTTTCTTT	CASSLGHANTEAFF
NA	NA	TRBJ2-3	TRBV9	TGTGCCAGCAGCGTCCTCACCACAGATACGCAGTATTTT	CASSVLTTDTQYF
NA	NA	TRBJ2-7	TRBV29-1	TGCAGCGTCCGAGCCGTTTCCAGCTCCTACGAGCAGTACTTC	CSVRAVSSSYEQYF
NA	TRBD2	TRBJ2-5	TRBV6-1	TGTGCCAGCAGTGAGTTAGCGGGAGGTGTCCAAGAGACCCAGTACTTC	CASSELAGGVQETQYF
NA	TRBD1	TRBJ2-7	TRBV6-1	TGTGCCAGCAGTCAAGGACAGGGCCCTACAGAGCAGTACTTC	CASSQGQGPTEQYF
NA	NA	TRBJ2-7	TRBV29-1	TGCAGCGTTGAAGATGTAGGGGCCACGAGCTCCTACGAGCAGTACTTC	CSVEDVGATSSYEQYF
NA	TRBD1	TRBJ1-2	TRBV6-1	TGTGCCAGCAGCGTGGACAGGGGCGAATATGGCTACACCTTC	CASSVDRGEYGYTF
NA	NA	TRBJ2-1	TRBV5-1	TGCGCCAGCAGCTTGGGGAGCGGGACAAGCTCCTACAATGAGCAGTTCTTC	CASSLGSGTSSYNEQFF
once	NA	TRBJ2-7	TRBV29-1	TGCAGCGTTGATACTGCCGGGTACGAGCAGTACTTC	CSVDTAGYEQYF
NA	NA	TRBJ2-2	TRBV5-4	TGTGCCAGCAGCAAAGAGACCCCCGCCGTGAACACCGGGGAGCTGTTTTTT	CASSKETPAVNTGELFF
NA	NA	TRBJ2-7	TRBV20-1	TGCAGTGCTAGAGATGGCCGGGGGCAGTACTTC	CSARDGRGQYF
NA	TRBD2	TRBJ2-1	TRBV6-1	TGTGCCAGCAGTGGACACCCGGGGGGTGGTGAGCAGTTCTTC	CASSGHPGGGEQFF
NA	NA	TRBJ1-1	TRBV18	TGTGCCAGCTCACCACCAATCAGCCCCCGTGAAGCTTTCTTT	CASSPPISPREAFF
NA	NA	TRBJ1-1	TRBV29-1	TGCAGCGTTGAAACGCAGGCGGTAGGTACTGAAGCTTTCTTT	CSVETQAVGTEAFF
NA	TRBD2	TRBJ2-7	TRBV6-5	TGTGCCAGCAGTGGCGGGACTAGCGTAGCCGAGCAGTACTTC	CASSGGTSVAEQYF
NA	NA	TRBJ2-7	TRBV2	TGTGCCAGCAGAGCCTTAGTCGTTCCCGGTGGTTTCCACGAGCAGTACTTC	CASRALVVPGGFHEQYF
NA	NA	TRBJ2-7	TRBV2	TGTGCCAGCGGGGGGACGGACTACGAGCAGTACTTC	CASGGTDYEQYF
NA	TRBD2	TRBJ2-3	TRBV19	TGTGCCAGTAGTAAAGTCCTAGCGGGAGGGCCCGGAGATACGCAGTATTTT	CASSKVLAGGPGDTQYF
once	TRBD1	TRBJ2-3	TRBV5-1	TGCGCCAGCAGCTCAAGACAGGGCGGCACAGATACGCAGTATTTT	CASSSRQGGTDTQYF
NA	NA	TRBJ2-4	TRBV11-2	TGTGCCAGCAGCTCGTCCGGGAGACAGTACTTC	CASSSSGRQYF
NA	NA	TRBJ1-3	TRBV6-1	TGTGCCAGCAGTGAACTCCGAGGAGGAAACACCATATATTTT	CASSELRGGNTIYF
NA	NA	TRBJ2-7	TRBV6-5	TGTGCCAGCAGACCTCGGGCAGATTCCTACGAGCAGTACTTC	CASRPRADSYEQYF
NA	NA	TRBJ1-1	TRBV19	TGTGCCACCTCCCGGGGGAGGGGATCTGAAGCTTTCTTT	CATSRGRGSEAFF
NA	TRBD1	TRBJ2-2	TRBV7-9	TGTGCCAGCAGCTTAGATCCCCCAGACAGGGGCACCGGGGAGCTGTTTTTT	CASSLDPPDRGTGELFF
NA	NA	TRBJ1-1	TRBV5-1	TGCGCCAGCACTGCCGGGACCCCAGCCAGGCCTGAAGCTTTCTTT	CASTAGTPARPEAFF
NA	TRBD2	TRBJ2-3	TRBV30	TGTGCCTGCGGACTAGCGGGAGGGCCTTGGTATTTT	CACGLAGGPWYF
once	NA	TRBJ2-5	TRBV15	TGTGCCACCAGCAGAGATTTCCCACTAATCCAAGAGACCCAGTACTTC	CATSRDFPLIQETQYF